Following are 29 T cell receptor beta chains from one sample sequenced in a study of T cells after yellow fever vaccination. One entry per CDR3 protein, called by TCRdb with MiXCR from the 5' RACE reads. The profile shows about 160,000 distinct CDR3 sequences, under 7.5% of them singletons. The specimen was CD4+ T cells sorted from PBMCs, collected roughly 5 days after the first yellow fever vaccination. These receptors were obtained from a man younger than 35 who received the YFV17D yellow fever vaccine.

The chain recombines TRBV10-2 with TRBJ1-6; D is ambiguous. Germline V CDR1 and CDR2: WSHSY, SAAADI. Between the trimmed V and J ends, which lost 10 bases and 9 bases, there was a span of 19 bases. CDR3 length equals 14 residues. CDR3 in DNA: TGCGCCACTTCGACCCGGGCGCCAGGTTCACCCCTCCACTTT. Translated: CATSTRAPGSPLHF.

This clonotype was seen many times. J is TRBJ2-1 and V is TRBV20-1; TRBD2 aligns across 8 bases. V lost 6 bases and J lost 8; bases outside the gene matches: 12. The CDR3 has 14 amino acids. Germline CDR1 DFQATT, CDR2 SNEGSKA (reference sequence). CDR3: CSANGGGLEHEQFF. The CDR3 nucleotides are TGCAGTGCGAACGGGGGGGGCCTGGAGCATGAGCAGTTCTTC.

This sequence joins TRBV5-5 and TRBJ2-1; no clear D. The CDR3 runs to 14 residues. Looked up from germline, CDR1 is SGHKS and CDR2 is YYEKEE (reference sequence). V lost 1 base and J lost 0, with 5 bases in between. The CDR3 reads CASSLPGSYNEQFF. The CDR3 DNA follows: TGTGCCAGCAGCTTGCCAGGCTCCTACAATGAGCAGTTCTTC.

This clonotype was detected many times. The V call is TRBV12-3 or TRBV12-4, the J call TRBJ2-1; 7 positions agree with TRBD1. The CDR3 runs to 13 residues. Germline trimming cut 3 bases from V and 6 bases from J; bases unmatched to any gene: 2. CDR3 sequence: CASSFWDSNEQFF. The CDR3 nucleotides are TGTGCCAGCAGTTTCTGGGACAGCAATGAGCAGTTCTTC.

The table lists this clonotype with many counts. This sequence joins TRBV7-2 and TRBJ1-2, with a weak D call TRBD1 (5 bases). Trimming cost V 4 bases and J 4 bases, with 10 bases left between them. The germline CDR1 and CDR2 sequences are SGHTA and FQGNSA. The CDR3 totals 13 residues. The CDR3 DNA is TGTGCCAGCAGCTCCCGGGGCTTCTATGGCTACACCTTC. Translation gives CASSSRGFYGYTF.

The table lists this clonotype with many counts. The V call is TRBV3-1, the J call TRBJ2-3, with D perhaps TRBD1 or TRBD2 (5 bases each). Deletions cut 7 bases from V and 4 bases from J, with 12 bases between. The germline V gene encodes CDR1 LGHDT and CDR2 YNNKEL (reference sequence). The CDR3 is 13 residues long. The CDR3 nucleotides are TGTGCCAGCACCGTGAGGGGCGCAGATACGCAGTATTTT. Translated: CASTVRGADTQYF.

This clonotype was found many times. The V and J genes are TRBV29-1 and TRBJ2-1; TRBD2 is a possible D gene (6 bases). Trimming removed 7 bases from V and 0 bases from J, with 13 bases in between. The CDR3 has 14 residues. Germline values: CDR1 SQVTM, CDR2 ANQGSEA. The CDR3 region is CSDARGTSYNEQFF. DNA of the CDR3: TGCAGCGACGCGCGGGGTACCTCCTACAATGAGCAGTTCTTC.

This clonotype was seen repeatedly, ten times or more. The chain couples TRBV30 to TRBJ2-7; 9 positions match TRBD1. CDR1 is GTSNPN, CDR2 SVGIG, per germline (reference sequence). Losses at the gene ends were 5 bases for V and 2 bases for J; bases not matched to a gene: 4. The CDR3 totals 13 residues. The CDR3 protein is CAWAGTGTYEQYF. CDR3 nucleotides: TGTGCCTGGGCTGGGACAGGGACCTACGAGCAGTACTTC.

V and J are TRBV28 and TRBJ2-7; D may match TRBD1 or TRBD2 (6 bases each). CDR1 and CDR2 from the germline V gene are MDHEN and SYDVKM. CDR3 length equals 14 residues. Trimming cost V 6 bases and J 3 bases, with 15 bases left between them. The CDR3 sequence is CASSSGGTNYEQYV. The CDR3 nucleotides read TGTGCCAGCAGCTCAGGAGGGACAAACTACGAGCAGTACGTC.

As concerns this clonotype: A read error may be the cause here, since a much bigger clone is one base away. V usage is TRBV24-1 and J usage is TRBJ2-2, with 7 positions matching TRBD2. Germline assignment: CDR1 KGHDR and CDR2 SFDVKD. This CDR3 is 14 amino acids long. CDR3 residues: CGTSDPGGTGELFF. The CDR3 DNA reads TGTGGCACCAGTGACCCGGGGGGCACCGGGGAGCTGTTTTTT.

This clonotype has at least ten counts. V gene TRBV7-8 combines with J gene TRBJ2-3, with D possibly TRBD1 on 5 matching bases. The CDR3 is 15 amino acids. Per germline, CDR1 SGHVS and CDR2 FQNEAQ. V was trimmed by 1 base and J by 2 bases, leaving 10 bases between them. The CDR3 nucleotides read TGTGCCAGCAGCTTAGATAGGGGAAACACAGATACGCAGTATTTT. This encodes CASSLDRGNTDTQYF.

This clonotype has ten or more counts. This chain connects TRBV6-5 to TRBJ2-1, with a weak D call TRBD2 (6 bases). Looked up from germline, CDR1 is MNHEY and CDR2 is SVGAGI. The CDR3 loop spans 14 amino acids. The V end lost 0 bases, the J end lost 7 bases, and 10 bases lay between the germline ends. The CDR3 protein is CASSYSAGRNEQFF. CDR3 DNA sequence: TGTGCCAGCAGTTACTCGGCAGGGAGGAATGAGCAGTTCTTC.

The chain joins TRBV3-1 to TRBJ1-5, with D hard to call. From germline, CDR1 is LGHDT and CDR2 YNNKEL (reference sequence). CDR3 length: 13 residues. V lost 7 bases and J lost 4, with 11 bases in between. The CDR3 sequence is CASTKQVNQPQHF. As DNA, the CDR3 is TGTGCCAGCACCAAGCAGGTTAATCAGCCCCAGCATTTT.

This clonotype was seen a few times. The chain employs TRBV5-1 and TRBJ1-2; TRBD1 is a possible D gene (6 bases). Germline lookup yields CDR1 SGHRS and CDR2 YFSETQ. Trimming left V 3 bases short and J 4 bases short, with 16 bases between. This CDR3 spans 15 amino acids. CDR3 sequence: CASSYGTPNSYGYTF. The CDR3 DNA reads TGCGCCAGCAGCTACGGGACACCTAATTCCTATGGCTACACCTTC.

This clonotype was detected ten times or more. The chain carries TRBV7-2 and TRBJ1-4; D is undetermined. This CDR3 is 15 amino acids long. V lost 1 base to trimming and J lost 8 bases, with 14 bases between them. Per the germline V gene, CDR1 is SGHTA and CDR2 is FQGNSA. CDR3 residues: CASSLGTQTREKLFF. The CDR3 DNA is TGTGCCAGCAGCTTAGGTACACAGACCAGGGAAAAACTGTTTTTT.

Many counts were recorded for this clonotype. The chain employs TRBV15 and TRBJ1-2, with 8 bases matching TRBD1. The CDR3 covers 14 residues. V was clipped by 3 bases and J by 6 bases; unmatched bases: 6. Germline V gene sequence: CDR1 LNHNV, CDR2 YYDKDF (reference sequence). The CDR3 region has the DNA TGTGCCACCAGCAGCCGCAGGGGGCCGAATGGCTACACCTTC. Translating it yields CATSSRRGPNGYTF.

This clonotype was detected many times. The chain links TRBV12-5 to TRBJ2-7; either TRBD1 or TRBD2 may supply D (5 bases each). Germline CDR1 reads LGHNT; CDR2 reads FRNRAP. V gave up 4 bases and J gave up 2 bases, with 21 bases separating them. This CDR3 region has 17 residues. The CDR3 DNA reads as TGTGCTAGTGGTTGGAACCCGGGAAGAAAGGGGCCCTACGAGCAGTACTTC. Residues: CASGWNPGRKGPYEQYF.

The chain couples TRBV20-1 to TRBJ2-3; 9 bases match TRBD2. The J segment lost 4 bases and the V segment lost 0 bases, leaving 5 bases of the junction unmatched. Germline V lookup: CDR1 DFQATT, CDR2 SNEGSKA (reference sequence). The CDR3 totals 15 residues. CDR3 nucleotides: TGCAGTGCTAGAGATGCGACTAGCGGCGCAGATACGCAGTATTTT. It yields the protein CSARDATSGADTQYF.

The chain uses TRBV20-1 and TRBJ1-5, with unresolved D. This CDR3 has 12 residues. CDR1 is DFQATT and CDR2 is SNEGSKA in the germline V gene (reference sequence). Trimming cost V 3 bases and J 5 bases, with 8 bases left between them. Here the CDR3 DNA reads TGCAGTGCTAGCCGATCAGATCAGCCCCAGCATTTT. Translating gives CSASRSDQPQHF.

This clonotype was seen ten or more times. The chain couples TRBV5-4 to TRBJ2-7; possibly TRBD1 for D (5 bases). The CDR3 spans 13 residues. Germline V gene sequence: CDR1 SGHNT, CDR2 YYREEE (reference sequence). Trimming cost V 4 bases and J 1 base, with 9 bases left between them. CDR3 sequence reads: CASSQGGSYEQYF. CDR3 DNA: TGTGCCAGCAGCCAGGGTGGATCCTACGAGCAGTACTTC.

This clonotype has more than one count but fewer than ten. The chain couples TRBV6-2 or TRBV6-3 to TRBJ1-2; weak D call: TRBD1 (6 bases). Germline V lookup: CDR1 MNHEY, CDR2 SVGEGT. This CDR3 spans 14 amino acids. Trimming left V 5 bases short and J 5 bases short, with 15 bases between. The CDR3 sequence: CASSQQGLRYGYTF. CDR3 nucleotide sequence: TGTGCCAGCAGTCAACAGGGTCTTCGGTATGGCTACACCTTC.

CDR3 nucleotide sequence: TGTGCCAGCAGAGCCAGGGGGGGGCGCAGGAATGAGCAGTTCTTC. Translating gives CASRARGGRRNEQFF. V gene TRBV28 combines with J gene TRBJ2-1; tentatively, D is TRBD1 or TRBD2 (7 bases each). There are 15 residues in the CDR3. Germline CDR1 is MDHEN and CDR2 is SYDVKM. V was clipped by 6 bases and J by 7 bases, with 19 bases between them.

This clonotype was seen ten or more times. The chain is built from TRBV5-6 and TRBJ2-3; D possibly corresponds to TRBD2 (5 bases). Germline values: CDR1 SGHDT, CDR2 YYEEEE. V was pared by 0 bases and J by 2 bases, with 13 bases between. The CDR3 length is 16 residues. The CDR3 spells CASSLDGLLSTDTQYF. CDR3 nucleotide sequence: TGTGCCAGCAGCTTGGATGGACTCCTTTCCACAGATACGCAGTATTTT.

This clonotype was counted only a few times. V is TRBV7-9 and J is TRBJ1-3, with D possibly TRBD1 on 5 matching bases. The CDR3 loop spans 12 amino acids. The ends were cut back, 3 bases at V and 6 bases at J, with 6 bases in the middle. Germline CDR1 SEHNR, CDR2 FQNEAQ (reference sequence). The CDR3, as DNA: TGTGCCAGCAGCTTTGGACAAAACACCATATATTTT. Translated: CASSFGQNTIYF.

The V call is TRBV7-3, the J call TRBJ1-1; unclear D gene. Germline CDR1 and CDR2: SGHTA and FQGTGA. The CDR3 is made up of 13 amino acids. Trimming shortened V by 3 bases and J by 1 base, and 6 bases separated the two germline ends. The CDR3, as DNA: TGTGCCAGCAGCTTTTCAAAGAACACTGAAGCTTTCTTT. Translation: CASSFSKNTEAFF.

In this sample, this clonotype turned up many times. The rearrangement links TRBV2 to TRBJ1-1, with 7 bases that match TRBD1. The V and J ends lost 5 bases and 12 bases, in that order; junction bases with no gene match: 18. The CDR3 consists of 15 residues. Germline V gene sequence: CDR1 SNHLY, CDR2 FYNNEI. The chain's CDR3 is CASSLLSIQGDGTFF. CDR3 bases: TGTGCCAGCAGTTTACTGTCGATCCAGGGGGATGGGACTTTCTTT.

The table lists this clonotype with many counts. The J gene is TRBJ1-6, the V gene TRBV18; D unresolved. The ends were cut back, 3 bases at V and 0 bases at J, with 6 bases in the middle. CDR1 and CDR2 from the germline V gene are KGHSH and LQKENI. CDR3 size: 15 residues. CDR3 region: CASSPKSSYNSPLHF. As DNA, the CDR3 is TGTGCCAGCTCACCGAAGAGCTCCTATAATTCACCCCTCCACTTT.

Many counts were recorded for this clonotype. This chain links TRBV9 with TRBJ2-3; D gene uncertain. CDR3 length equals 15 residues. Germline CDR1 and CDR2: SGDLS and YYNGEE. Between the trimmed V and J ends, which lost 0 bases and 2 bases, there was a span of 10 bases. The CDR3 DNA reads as TGTGCCAGCAGCGTAGGTCACGGCCTCACAGATACGCAGTATTTT. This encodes CASSVGHGLTDTQYF.

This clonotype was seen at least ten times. The chain's CDR3 is CAAAPTGVETQYF. Here the CDR3 DNA reads TGTGCCGCCGCGCCTACGGGGGTAGAGACCCAGTACTTC. V is TRBV10-3 and J is TRBJ2-5; TRBD2 is a possible D gene (6 bases). Germline CDR1 and CDR2: ENHRY and SYGVKD. This CDR3 region has 13 residues. With 11 bases removed from V and 4 bases from J, the gap between germline ends came to 17 bases.